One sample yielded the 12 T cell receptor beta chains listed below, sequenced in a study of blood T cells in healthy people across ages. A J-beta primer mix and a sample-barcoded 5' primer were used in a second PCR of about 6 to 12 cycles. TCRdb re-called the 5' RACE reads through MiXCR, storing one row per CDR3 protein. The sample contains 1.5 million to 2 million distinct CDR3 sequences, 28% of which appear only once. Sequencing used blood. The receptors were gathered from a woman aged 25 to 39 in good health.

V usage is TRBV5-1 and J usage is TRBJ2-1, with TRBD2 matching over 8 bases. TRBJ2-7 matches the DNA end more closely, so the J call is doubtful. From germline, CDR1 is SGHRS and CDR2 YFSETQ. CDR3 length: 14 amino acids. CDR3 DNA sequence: TGCGCCAGCAGCTTCGCGGGGGGATACAATGAGCAGTACTTC. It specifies CASSFAGGYNEQYF.

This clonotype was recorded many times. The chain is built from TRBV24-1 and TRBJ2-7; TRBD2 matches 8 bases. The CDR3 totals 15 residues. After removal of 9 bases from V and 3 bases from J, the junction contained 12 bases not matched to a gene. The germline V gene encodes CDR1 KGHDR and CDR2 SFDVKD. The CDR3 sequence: CATAGTSGGYYEQYF. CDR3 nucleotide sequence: TGTGCCACCGCAGGGACCAGCGGGGGTTACTACGAGCAGTACTTC.

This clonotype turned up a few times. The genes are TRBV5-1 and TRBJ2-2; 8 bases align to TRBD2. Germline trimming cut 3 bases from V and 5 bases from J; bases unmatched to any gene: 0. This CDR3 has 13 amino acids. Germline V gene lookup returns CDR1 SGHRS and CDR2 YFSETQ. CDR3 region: CASSSGGTGELFF. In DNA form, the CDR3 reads TGCGCCAGCAGCTCGGGAGGGACCGGGGAGCTGTTTTTT.

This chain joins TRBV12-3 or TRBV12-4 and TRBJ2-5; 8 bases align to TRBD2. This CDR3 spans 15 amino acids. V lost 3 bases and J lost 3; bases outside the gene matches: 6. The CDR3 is CASSFAGGDKETQYF. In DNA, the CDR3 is TGTGCCAGCAGTTTTGCGGGGGGAGATAAAGAGACCCAGTACTTC.

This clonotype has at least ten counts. CDR3 protein: CATSDGQPGTQYF. The CDR3 bases are TGTGCCACCAGTGATGGACAGCCAGGCACCCAGTACTTC. The chain combines TRBV24-1 with TRBJ2-5, with D perhaps TRBD1 (6 bases). The V gene's germline CDR1 is KGHDR and CDR2 SFDVKD. The CDR3 consists of 13 residues. V lost 3 bases and J lost 8, with 12 bases in between.

The CDR3 spells CASSMGQGYYEQYF. CDR3 bases: TGTGCCAGCAGTATGGGACAGGGGTATTACGAGCAGTACTTC. The rearrangement uses TRBV2 and TRBJ2-5, with 10 bases matching TRBD1. TRBJ2-7 matches the DNA end more closely, so the J call is doubtful. Looked up from germline, CDR1 is SNHLY and CDR2 is FYNNEI. The CDR3 contains 14 residues.

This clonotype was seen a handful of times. In DNA form, the CDR3 reads TGTGCAACCCAGACAGGGGGGTCTAGCACAGATACGCAGTATTTT. Translation: CATQTGGSSTDTQYF. The chain has TRBV19 and TRBJ2-3; 9 bases are a match to TRBD1. The CDR3 runs to 15 residues. The germline CDR1 and CDR2 sequences are LNHDA and SQIVND (reference sequence).

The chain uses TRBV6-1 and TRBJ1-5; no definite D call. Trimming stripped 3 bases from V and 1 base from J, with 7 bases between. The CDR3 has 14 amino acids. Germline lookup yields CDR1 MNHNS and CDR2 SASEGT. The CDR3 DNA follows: TGTGCCAGCAGTGAGGGCCAGAGCAATCAGCCCCAGCATTTT. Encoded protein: CASSEGQSNQPQHF.

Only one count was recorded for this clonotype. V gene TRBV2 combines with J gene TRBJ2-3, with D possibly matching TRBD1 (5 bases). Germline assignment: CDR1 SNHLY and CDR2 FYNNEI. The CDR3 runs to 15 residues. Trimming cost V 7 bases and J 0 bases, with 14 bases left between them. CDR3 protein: CASKGLDGSTDTQYF. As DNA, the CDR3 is TGTGCCAGCAAGGGGTTGGACGGGAGCACAGATACGCAGTATTTT.

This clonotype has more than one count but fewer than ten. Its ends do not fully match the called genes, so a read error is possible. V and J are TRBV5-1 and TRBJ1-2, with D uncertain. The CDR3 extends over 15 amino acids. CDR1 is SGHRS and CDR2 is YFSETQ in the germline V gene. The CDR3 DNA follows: TGCGCCAGCAGCCGCGAAACAGAGTTTAACCATGGCTACACCTTC. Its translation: CASSRETEFNHGYTF.

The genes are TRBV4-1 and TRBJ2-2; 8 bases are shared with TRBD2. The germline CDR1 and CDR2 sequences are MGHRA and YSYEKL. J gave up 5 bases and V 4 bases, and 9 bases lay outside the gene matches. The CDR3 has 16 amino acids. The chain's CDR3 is CASSLPQGGGTGELFF. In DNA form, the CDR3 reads TGCGCCAGCAGCCTACCACAGGGCGGGGGGACCGGGGAGCTGTTTTTT.

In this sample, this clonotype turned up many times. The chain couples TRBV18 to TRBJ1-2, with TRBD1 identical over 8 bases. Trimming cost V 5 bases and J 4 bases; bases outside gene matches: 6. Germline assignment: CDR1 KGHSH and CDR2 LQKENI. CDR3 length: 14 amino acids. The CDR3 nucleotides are TGTGCCAGCTCAACGTCAGGGGGCAGCTATGGCTACACCTTC. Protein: CASSTSGGSYGYTF.